The 31 T cell receptor beta chains presented below share a single source sample, sequenced in a study of Graves' ophthalmopathy and Graves' hyperthyroidism. As the template, RNA transcripts were used to amplify TCR beta CDR3 regions. HTBI primers were used in a first-round RT-PCR, which preceded a second-round multiplex PCR. TCRdb reanalysed the multiplex PCR reads using MiXCR and keeps one entry per CDR3 protein. The table includes some 350,000 distinct CDR3 sequences, about 18% detected once. What was sequenced was peripheral blood. Source of these receptors: an adult woman with stable Graves' hyperthyroidism.

This clonotype was counted many times. This chain connects TRBV6-5 to TRBJ2-7; weak D call: TRBD2 (6 bases). Germline V lookup: CDR1 MNHEY, CDR2 SVGAGI. CDR3 length: 14 residues. Trimming left V 8 bases short and J 0 bases short, with 14 bases between. CDR3 in amino acids: CASSGGTLSYEQYF. CDR3 DNA: TGTGCCAGCTCGGGCGGGACTCTCTCCTACGAGCAGTACTTC.

This clonotype occurred many times. The chain is built from TRBV28 and TRBJ2-1; D may be TRBD2 (5 bases). Trimming removed 2 bases at V and 7 bases at J, with 18 bases between. The CDR3 spans 16 residues. CDR1 and CDR2 from the germline V gene are MDHEN and SYDVKM. This CDR3 is CASSLVDSSFRNEQFF. The CDR3 region has the DNA TGTGCCAGCAGTTTAGTGGACTCCTCCTTTCGGAATGAGCAGTTCTTC.

The rearrangement joins TRBV6-1 to TRBJ2-5; TRBD1 is a possible D gene (5 bases). This CDR3 is 13 amino acids long. Germline lookup yields CDR1 MNHNS and CDR2 SASEGT. The V end lost 7 bases, the J end lost 5 bases, and 14 bases lay between the germline ends. DNA of the CDR3: TGTGCCAGCACTCGCCTGGGGCCCGAGACCCAGTACTTC. It specifies CASTRLGPETQYF.

This clonotype was detected many times. The DNA of the CDR3 is TGTGCCAGCAGTTGGGGACAGGGGTCCTACGAGCAGTACTTC. Its translation: CASSWGQGSYEQYF. This chain joins TRBV28 and TRBJ2-7; 10 bases agree with TRBD1. Germline assignment: CDR1 MDHEN and CDR2 SYDVKM. Trimming at V came to 4 bases and at J to 1 base, leaving 1 base not matched to a gene. This CDR3 has 14 residues.

This clonotype was recorded at least ten times. The genes are TRBV12-3 or TRBV12-4 and TRBJ1-2; TRBD1 might be the D (6 bases). CDR3 size: 14 residues. The V gene lost 6 bases and the J gene lost 4 bases, with 15 bases spanning the gap. Written as DNA, the CDR3 is TGTGCCAGCAGCGATGGGGGGCTTGGCTATGGCTACACCTTC. This gives the protein CASSDGGLGYGYTF.

In its sample, this clonotype was seen many times. The genes are TRBV11-1 and TRBJ1-1; TRBD1 agrees at 8 bases. Germline assignment: CDR1 SGHAT and CDR2 FQDESV (reference sequence). Germline trimming cut 7 bases from V and 10 bases from J; bases unmatched to any gene: 17. The CDR3 sequence is 15 residues long. The CDR3 DNA is TGTGCCAGCACCCTGGCGGGACAGGCCTATTCAGTAGCTTTCTTT. Translation gives CASTLAGQAYSVAFF.

This clonotype has more than one count but fewer than ten. The chain has TRBV28 and TRBJ2-1, with D uncertain. The germline V gene encodes CDR1 MDHEN and CDR2 SYDVKM. Trimming cost V 3 bases and J 0 bases, with 9 bases left between them. This CDR3 region has 15 residues. DNA of the CDR3: TGTGCCAGCAGTTTGCGCGGAGTCTCCTACAATGAGCAGTTCTTC. Translated: CASSLRGVSYNEQFF.

This clonotype was seen ten or more times. This chain links TRBV29-1 with TRBJ2-7, with 8 bases identical to TRBD2. This CDR3 has 17 amino acids. Germline trimming cut 2 bases from V and 2 bases from J; bases unmatched to any gene: 14. Germline CDR1 reads SQVTM; CDR2 reads ANQGSEA. Here the CDR3 DNA reads TGCAGCGTTGAACTCCAAGGATTCGGGAGGGCCCCCTACGAGCAGTACTTC. It is translated as CSVELQGFGRAPYEQYF.

This rearrangement joins TRBV6-2 or TRBV6-3 to TRBJ2-7; TRBD1 agrees at 10 bases. CDR1 and CDR2 from the germline V gene are MNHEY and SVGEGT. The CDR3 has 11 residues. Trimming removed 11 bases from V and 6 bases from J; junction bases left unmatched: 4. CDR3 loop: CAGGTGAEQYF. DNA for the CDR3: TGTGCCGGGGGGACAGGGGCCGAGCAGTACTTC.

This clonotype was recorded at least ten times. The chain carries TRBV28 and TRBJ1-2; D is perhaps TRBD1 (6 bases). The germline CDR1 and CDR2 sequences are MDHEN and SYDVKM. The CDR3 is made up of 15 amino acids. Trimming stripped 5 bases from V and 5 bases from J, with 18 bases between. CDR3 residues: CASSPPDRTYYGYTF. The CDR3 DNA is TGTGCCAGCAGTCCGCCGGACAGAACCTATTATGGCTACACCTTC.

This clonotype was counted ten times or more. The rearrangement joins TRBV13 to TRBJ2-7, with 8 bases that match TRBD1. Germline V gives CDR1 PRHDT, CDR2 FYEKMQ (reference sequence). The CDR3 has 15 amino acids. Trimming took 0 bases from V and 2 from J; bases not matched to a gene: 3. The CDR3 bases are TGTGCCAGCAGCTTAGGGACAGGGGTAACCTACGAGCAGTACTTC. Its translation: CASSLGTGVTYEQYF.

In this sample, this clonotype turned up many times. The J gene is TRBJ2-4, the V gene TRBV12-3 or TRBV12-4; tentative D call: TRBD2 (6 bases). This CDR3 is built from 17 residues. The V gene lost 7 bases and the J gene lost 0 bases, with 19 bases spanning the gap. The DNA for the CDR3 is TGTGCCAGCACCGAAAAATGGGGAGGCCTAGCCAAAAACATTCAGTACTTC. It encodes CASTEKWGGLAKNIQYF.

The chain links TRBV28 to TRBJ2-7; possibly TRBD2 for D (5 bases). Trimming cost V 3 bases and J 2 bases, with 14 bases left between them. Germline CDR1 and CDR2: MDHEN and SYDVKM. CDR3 length: 15 residues. The CDR3 loop reads CASSFGVRGPYEQYF. The CDR3 DNA sequence: TGTGCCAGCAGTTTCGGGGTTAGAGGGCCCTACGAGCAGTACTTC.

In its sample, this clonotype was seen many times. V is TRBV27 and J is TRBJ2-4, with D possibly called TRBD1 or TRBD2 (5 bases each). The length of the CDR3 is 11 residues. Germline CDR1 and CDR2: MNHEY and SMNVEV (reference sequence). V gave up 5 bases and J gave up 11 bases, with 10 bases separating them. CDR3 sequence (DNA): TGTGCCAGCAGTGGGGGAAGGGTTCAGTACTTC. Translated: CASSGGRVQYF.

In this sample, this clonotype turned up many times. The J gene is TRBJ1-6, the V gene TRBV6-4, with 7 nucleotides matching TRBD1. The V gene's germline CDR1 is MRHNA and CDR2 SNTAGT. J lost 3 bases, V lost 9 bases, and 5 bases had no gene match. This CDR3 region has 14 residues. CDR3 coding DNA: TGTGCCAGTTCCGGACAGGTCTATAATTCACCCCTCCACTTT. Translating it yields CASSGQVYNSPLHF.

This chain's CDR3 is CASSPVGGRLLFGANVLTF. The CDR3 region has the DNA TGTGCCAGCAGCCCCGTCGGGGGCCGCCTCCTTTTTGGGGCCAACGTCCTGACTTTC. V is TRBV6-2 or TRBV6-3 and J is TRBJ2-6; D might be TRBD1 or TRBD2, each matching 6 bases. Germline assignment: CDR1 MNHEY and CDR2 SVGEGT. The CDR3 extends over 19 amino acids. Trimming took 6 bases from V and 3 from J, leaving 24 bases between them.

V gene TRBV2 combines with J gene TRBJ1-2, with a weak D call TRBD1 (5 bases). The CDR3 consists of 13 residues. Deletions cut 3 bases from V and 8 bases from J, with 13 bases between. The V gene's germline CDR1 is SNHLY and CDR2 FYNNEI. CDR3 sequence (DNA): TGTGCCAGCAGTGAGACAGCCCGAGTGGGCTACACCTTC. Protein: CASSETARVGYTF.

This clonotype appeared a few times. V usage is TRBV7-8 and J usage is TRBJ2-5; 7 nucleotides agree with TRBD1. After removal of 5 bases from V and 2 bases from J, the junction contained 8 bases not matched to a gene. This CDR3 has 15 amino acids. Germline loops: CDR1 SGHVS, CDR2 FQNEAQ. The CDR3 protein is CASSPEGAPQETQYF. The CDR3 bases are TGTGCCAGCAGCCCCGAGGGGGCCCCTCAAGAGACCCAGTACTTC.

This clonotype was counted at least ten times. CDR3: CASGGRFYGYTF. CDR3 DNA: TGTGCCAGCGGGGGCCGCTTTTATGGCTACACCTTC. V usage is TRBV12-3 or TRBV12-4 and J usage is TRBJ1-2; D is possibly TRBD1 (6 bases). V gave up 8 bases and J gave up 5 bases, with 12 bases separating them. CDR3 length: 12 residues.

This clonotype was seen ten or more times. The CDR3 coding sequence is TGTGCCAGCAGTTACCCTGGACAGGGCAACGAGCAGTACTTC. Translation: CASSYPGQGNEQYF. J is TRBJ2-7 and V is TRBV6-5; 8 bases are shared with TRBD1. From germline, CDR1 is MNHEY and CDR2 SVGAGI. This CDR3 contains 14 residues. V trimming: 2 bases; J trimming: 5 bases; junction bases outside the gene matches: 5.

This clonotype was seen many times. The chain uses TRBV7-9 and TRBJ1-2, with 7 bases that match TRBD1. The CDR3 extends over 15 amino acids. V lost 5 bases, J lost 0 bases, and 6 bases stayed unmatched. CDR1 SEHNR and CDR2 FQNEAQ come from the germline V gene (reference sequence). CDR3 residues: CASSDNRGANYGYTF. CDR3 in DNA: TGTGCCAGCAGCGATAACAGGGGCGCTAACTATGGCTACACCTTC.

The chain uses TRBV28 and TRBJ2-4, with TRBD1 matching 9 bases. Germline lookup yields CDR1 MDHEN and CDR2 SYDVKM. CDR3 size: 18 residues. Trimming took 3 bases from V and 0 from J; bases not matched to a gene: 9. CDR3 coding DNA: TGTGCCAGCAGTTTCCACGGGACAGGGCCTCTAGCCAAAAACATTCAGTACTTC. Its translation: CASSFHGTGPLAKNIQYF.

This clonotype has a count of ten or more. This chain links TRBV27 with TRBJ1-1; no firm D call. Germline CDR1 reads MNHEY; CDR2 reads SMNVEV (reference sequence). This CDR3 region has 11 residues. The V end was cut by 10 bases, the J end by 0 bases, with 6 bases between. The CDR3 DNA sequence: TGTGCCACCCTCATGAACACTGAAGCTTTCTTT. This encodes CATLMNTEAFF.

This clonotype has just one count. This chain connects TRBV6-2 or TRBV6-3 to TRBJ1-2; unclear D gene. V was shortened by 6 bases and J by 8 bases, with 19 bases between the two germline ends. CDR1 is MNHEY and CDR2 is SVGEGT in the germline V gene. The CDR3 covers 14 residues. Here the CDR3 DNA reads TGTGCCAGCAGCCCCGGGATAGGGATGGAGGGCTACACCTTC. Translating gives CASSPGIGMEGYTF.

This rearrangement joins TRBV15 to TRBJ2-2; a possible D gene is TRBD1 (6 bases). This CDR3 region has 14 residues. The germline gives CDR1 LNHNV, CDR2 YYDKDF (reference sequence). V dropped 0 bases and J dropped 6 bases, with 8 bases sitting between them. CDR3 bases: TGTGCCACCAGCAGAGACTACAGGGCCGGGGAGCTGTTTTTT. This sequence encodes CATSRDYRAGELFF.

This clonotype was seen repeatedly, ten times or more. The chain joins TRBV6-1 to TRBJ2-7, with D possibly being TRBD2 (6 bases). Trimming removed 7 bases at V and 5 bases at J, with 18 bases between. The CDR3 is 14 residues long. The germline V gene has CDR1 MNHNS and CDR2 SASEGT. The CDR3, as DNA: TGTGCCAGCACCCCAGGGTGGGCTAGCGACGAGCAGTACTTC. This translates into CASTPGWASDEQYF.

This clonotype was counted ten times or more. This chain uses TRBV28 with TRBJ2-4; no definite D call. V lost 6 bases and J lost 2, with 11 bases in between. The CDR3 is 14 residues long. Germline CDR1 is MDHEN and CDR2 is SYDVKM. CDR3 bases: TGTGCCAGCAGCATAGGGTCTCCCAAAAACATTCAGTACTTC. This translates into CASSIGSPKNIQYF.

In this sample, this clonotype turned up many times. The V and J genes are TRBV12-3 or TRBV12-4 and TRBJ2-5, with a tentative D call TRBD1 (6 bases). The CDR3 consists of 14 residues. V was pared by 2 bases and J by 5 bases, with 12 bases between. In DNA form, the CDR3 reads TGTGCCAGCAGTTTAACACAGGGTGGGGAGACCCAGTACTTC. Translated: CASSLTQGGETQYF.

This clonotype was observed at least ten times. One end of the junction fails to match germline, which may point to a read error. The chain couples TRBV28 to TRBJ1-1; D is ambiguous. Germline V gene lookup returns CDR1 MDHEN and CDR2 SYDVKM. This CDR3 is 13 amino acids long. The CDR3 sequence: CASSLIGNTEASF. For the CDR3, the DNA is TGTGCCAGCAGTTTAATTGGGAACACTGAAGCTTCCTTT. Looking up the rest from reference TRBV28 and TRBJ1-1 gives the full variable domain: DVKVTQSSRYLVKRTGEKVFLECVQDMDHENMFWYRQDPGLGLRLIYFSYDVKMKEKGDIPEGYSVSREKKERFSLILESASTNQTSMYLCASSLIGNTEASFGQGTRLTVV.

This clonotype showed up just a few times. The J gene is TRBJ2-7, the V gene TRBV3-1; D might be TRBD2 (6 bases). There are 12 residues in the CDR3. Trimming removed 0 bases at V and 9 bases at J, with 9 bases between. Germline values: CDR1 LGHDT, CDR2 YNNKEL (reference sequence). The CDR3 protein is CASSQDRGGQYF. The DNA of the CDR3 is TGTGCCAGCAGCCAAGATCGGGGAGGGCAGTACTTC.

This clonotype has just a few counts. V gene TRBV4-1 combines with J gene TRBJ2-5; 14 nucleotides agree with TRBD2. Germline V lookup: CDR1 MGHRA, CDR2 YSYEKL. The CDR3 sequence is 23 residues long. The ends lost 2 bases at V and 0 bases at J; junction bases unmatched: 20. The CDR3 nucleotides read TGCGCCAGCAGCCAACCCCCGGCGGGGGGACGGACTAGCGGGAGGAAATACCAAGAGACCCAGTACTTC. Translated, it gives CASSQPPAGGRTSGRKYQETQYF.